Below are 5 T cell receptor beta chains sequenced from a single sample in a study of blood T cell repertoires in COVID-19 (dated by TCRdb to 2020 to 2021). Receptor amplification or capture employed the immunoSEQ multiplex PCR assay. Sourced from immuneACCESS, this table was stored by TCRdb with only in-frame sequences that have V and J called. A share of the clones is absent; for the studies checked, an unresolved V gene accounts for under half, and the remainder has no known explanation. Recorded for this sample are roughly 90,000 clones; about 85% of them occurred a single time. The ten biggest clones cover over 35% of the sample. The sequencing input was peripheral blood. These receptors all come from a man older than 75 with acute or convalescent COVID-19.

This chain joins TRBV5-4 and TRBJ1-2, with D maybe TRBD1 (6 bases). The germline V gene encodes CDR1 SGHNT and CDR2 YYREEE (reference sequence). The ends were cut back, 4 bases at V and 2 bases at J, with 9 bases in the middle. The CDR3 runs 13 residues. Written as DNA, the CDR3 is TGTGCCAGCAGCCCAACAGGGAACTATGGCTACACCTTC. The encoded protein is CASSPTGNYGYTF.

The rearrangement uses TRBV28 and TRBJ2-2; D is perhaps TRBD1 (5 bases). V was shortened by 7 bases and J by 6 bases, with 21 bases between the two germline ends. This CDR3 spans 16 amino acids. Germline V lookup: CDR1 MDHEN, CDR2 SYDVKM. The CDR3 is CASTPTSRVKAGELFF. CDR3 sequence (DNA): TGTGCCAGCACTCCAACGAGCAGGGTTAAGGCCGGGGAGCTGTTTTTT.

The chain uses TRBV28 and TRBJ1-2; tentatively, D is TRBD1 (5 bases). Trimming removed 4 bases from V and 8 bases from J, with 17 bases in between. The germline gives CDR1 MDHEN, CDR2 SYDVKM. CDR3 length equals 14 residues. The CDR3 sequence: CASSYNGGSRGYTF. The CDR3 bases are TGTGCCAGCAGTTACAATGGGGGGTCTAGAGGCTACACCTTC.

The V and J genes are TRBV3-1 (or the pseudogene TRBV3-2) and TRBJ2-1, with TRBD2 as a possible D gene (6 bases). This CDR3 is 15 amino acids long. CDR1 and CDR2 (germline): LGHDT, YNNKEL (reference sequence). The germline V and J ends were trimmed by 1 base and 2 bases, with 9 bases remaining between them. CDR3 sequence: CASSQGRLAYNEQFF. The DNA of the CDR3 is TGTGCCAGCAGCCAAGGTAGACTAGCCTACAATGAGCAGTTCTTC.

This chain uses TRBV16 with TRBJ2-7; possible D gene TRBD2, 6 bases. V was shortened by 2 bases and J by 3 bases, with 11 bases between the two germline ends. This CDR3 has 14 residues. Germline CDR1 and CDR2: KGHSY and FQNENV. The CDR3 DNA reads TGTGCCAGCAGCCAAGAACTAGCTCTCTACGAGCAGTACTTC. This translates into CASSQELALYEQYF.